The entry below gives a single T cell receptor (beta chain) sequence along with its context. The record originates from a study of blood T cell repertoires in COVID-19. Study details: From the United States, Italy and Spain came samples of acute and convalescent COVID-19. T cells, B-cell-depleted T cells, or PBMCs supplied cDNA or gDNA.

Authors' data handling: Amplification from reference gene primers served as the basis for estimated nucleated cell counts. Measured with immunoSEQ multiplex PCR; TCRdb has only the in-frame clones, and not every one. V and J calls plus clone size are reproduced from that table; the DNA served to infer D and trimming. The sample lists 150,000 to 200,000 clones; about four fifths were seen once. Sample: peripheral blood. The sequence derives from a man aged 60 to 69 with active or convalescent COVID-19.

CDR3 bases: TGTGCCAGCAGTTTACAGGGAGGTGGTCAGCCCCAGCATTTT. Protein: CASSLQGGGQPQHF. V usage is TRBV28 and J usage is TRBJ1-5; a weak D match, TRBD1 (5 bases). The length of the CDR3 is 14 residues. The V end was cut by 2 bases, the J end by 6 bases, with 11 bases between. From germline, CDR1 is MDHEN and CDR2 SYDVKM.